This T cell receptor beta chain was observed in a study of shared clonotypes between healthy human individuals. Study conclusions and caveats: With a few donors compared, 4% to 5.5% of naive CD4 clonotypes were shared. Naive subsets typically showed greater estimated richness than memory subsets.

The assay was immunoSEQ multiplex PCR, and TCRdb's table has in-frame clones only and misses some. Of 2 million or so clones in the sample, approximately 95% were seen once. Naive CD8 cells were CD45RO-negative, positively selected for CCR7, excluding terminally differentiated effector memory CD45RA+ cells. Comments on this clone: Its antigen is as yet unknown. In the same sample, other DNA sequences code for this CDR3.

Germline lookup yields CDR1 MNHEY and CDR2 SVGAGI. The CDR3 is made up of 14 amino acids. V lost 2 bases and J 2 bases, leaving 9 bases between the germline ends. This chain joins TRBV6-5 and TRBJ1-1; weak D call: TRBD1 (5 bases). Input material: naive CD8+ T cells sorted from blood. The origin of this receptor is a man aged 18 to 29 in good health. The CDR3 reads CASSYVGGNTEAFF. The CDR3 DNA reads TGTGCCAGCAGTTACGTGGGGGGAAACACTGAAGCTTTCTTT.